This T cell receptor beta chain was captured in a study of blood T cell repertoires in COVID-19. This CDR3 has 13 residues. V shed 1 base and J shed 11 bases, with 14 bases lying between them. The germline gives CDR1 SGHTA, CDR2 FQGNSA. Using immunoSEQ multiplex PCR, the repertoire was profiled, and TCRdb retains in-frame clones only, with some absent. In the table there are about 100,000 clones, 65% to 85% of which are singletons. The V and J genes are TRBV7-2 and TRBJ1-1, with a tentative D call TRBD1 (5 bases). This receptor was taken from a woman aged 55 to 70 with acute or convalescent COVID-19. Input material: peripheral blood. In DNA, the CDR3 is TGTGCCAGCAGCTTAGAGGGCCGCAGGGTTGCTTTCTTT. This codes for CASSLEGRRVAFF.